This TCR beta chain was profiled in a study of regulatory T cells in long-lasting Graves disease. Arm-PCR of CDR3 regions and iRepertoire HTBI primers were used to build TCR beta libraries. TCRdb reanalysed the multiplex PCR reads using MiXCR and keeps one entry per CDR3 protein. The top ten clones hold approximately 18% of a sample with hundreds of thousands of distinct CDR3 sequences, roughly 15% of them seen once. Germline V gene data show CDR1 as LGHDT and CDR2 as YNNKEL (reference sequence). V shed 2 bases and J 0 bases; nucleotides not matched to a gene: 0. The length of the CDR3 is 15 residues. Time point in this sample: newly diagnosed GD, antithyroid drugs for less than 3 months. Making the TCR library involved RNA that had been extracted from PBMCs. These records were also assigned to another study, of T cells in Graves' hyperthyroidism and ophthalmopathy. This second study says: With a median lead of approximately six months before onset, the model predicted ophthalmopathy.

This sequence was found in a woman aged 25 to 39 with Graves disease. The V gene is TRBV3-1, the J gene TRBJ2-2; 7 bases align to TRBD2. Sequenced here: peripheral blood mononuclear cells (PBMCs), sampled at new diagnosis, from a patient treated with antithyroid drugs. The CDR3 region is CASSQLAANTGELFF. CDR3 DNA: TGTGCCAGCAGCCAACTAGCGGCGAACACCGGGGAGCTGTTTTTT.